The rows below give T cell receptor beta chains drawn from one sample of a study of T cell clones after liver transplantation. Measured with immunoSEQ multiplex PCR; TCRdb has only the in-frame clones, and not every one. This sample carries some 75,000 clones, 75% to 85% of them seen once, and the ten largest clones take about 0.64%. The source was CD4+ T cells from blood, collected before liver transplant. Receptor source: a human donor who received a liver transplant. Both conserved end residues are part of each CDR3. The D gene is left open where the match is weak. Clone size is shown for a subset of rows, as once, few, many or a class of expanded clone.

CDR3 length: 15
D gene: TRBD1
clone size: -
V gene: TRBV7-2
J gene: TRBJ1-1
CDR3 protein: CASSLDRGTNTEAFF
CDR3 DNA: TGTGCCAGCAGCCTAGACAGGGGGACGAACACTGAAGCTTTCTTT

CDR3 length: 11
D gene: -
clone size: few
V gene: TRBV10-3
J gene: TRBJ2-7
CDR3 protein: CAISSGAKQYF
CDR3 DNA: TGTGCCATCAGTTCGGGAGCTAAGCAGTACTTC

CDR3 length: 15
D gene: TRBD1
clone size: -
V gene: TRBV27
J gene: TRBJ2-2
CDR3 protein: CASHISGQGTGELFF
CDR3 DNA: TGTGCCAGTCACATTTCGGGACAGGGCACCGGGGAGCTGTTTTTT

CDR3 length: 14
D gene: -
clone size: -
V gene: TRBV18
J gene: TRBJ2-7
CDR3 protein: CASSPLSDGGEQYF
CDR3 DNA: TGTGCCAGCTCACCACTTTCCGACGGGGGCGAGCAGTACTTC

CDR3 length: 14
D gene: -
clone size: -
V gene: TRBV27
J gene: TRBJ1-2
CDR3 protein: CASRRGGANYGYTF
CDR3 DNA: TGTGCCAGCAGGAGGGGGGGGGCAAACTATGGCTACACCTTC

CDR3 length: 12
D gene: TRBD1
clone size: -
V gene: TRBV2
J gene: TRBJ1-2
CDR3 protein: CASRDRGGGYTF
CDR3 DNA: TGTGCCAGCAGGGACAGGGGAGGTGGCTACACCTTC

CDR3 length: 15
D gene: -
clone size: -
V gene: TRBV7-6
J gene: TRBJ1-4
CDR3 protein: CASSLNQPGNEKLFF
CDR3 DNA: TGTGCCAGCAGCTTAAACCAACCGGGGAATGAAAAACTGTTTTTT

CDR3 length: 15
D gene: -
clone size: -
V gene: TRBV5-4
J gene: TRBJ1-1
CDR3 protein: CASSPPGGQNTEAFF
CDR3 DNA: TGTGCCAGCAGCCCGCCGGGGGGACAGAACACTGAAGCTTTCTTT

CDR3 length: 18
D gene: TRBD1
clone size: -
V gene: TRBV2
J gene: TRBJ1-5
CDR3 protein: CASSPGQGPGYGNQPQHF
CDR3 DNA: TGTGCCAGCTCTCCTGGACAGGGTCCTGGTTACGGCAATCAGCCCCAGCATTTT

CDR3 length: 12
D gene: -
clone size: -
V gene: TRBV6-4
J gene: TRBJ1-2
CDR3 protein: CASSDSAGGYTF
CDR3 DNA: TGTGCCAGCAGTGACTCCGCGGGTGGCTACACCTTC

CDR3 length: 16
D gene: TRBD2
clone size: -
V gene: TRBV5-1
J gene: TRBJ2-2
CDR3 protein: CASTLTSGTNTGELFF
CDR3 DNA: TGCGCCAGCACGTTGACTAGCGGGACTAACACCGGGGAGCTGTTTTTT

CDR3 length: 16
D gene: TRBD2
clone size: few
V gene: TRBV11-2
J gene: TRBJ2-5
CDR3 protein: CASSRGAGGPGETQYF
CDR3 DNA: TGTGCCAGCAGCCGAGGGGCGGGAGGGCCCGGAGAGACCCAGTACTTC

CDR3 length: 16
D gene: -
clone size: few
V gene: TRBV11-2
J gene: TRBJ1-3
CDR3 protein: CASSPSRGFTGNTIYF
CDR3 DNA: TGTGCCAGCAGCCCAAGCAGGGGTTTTACTGGAAACACCATATATTTT

CDR3 length: 16
D gene: -
clone size: -
V gene: TRBV14
J gene: TRBJ2-3
CDR3 protein: CASSQGYPYLLDTQYF
CDR3 DNA: TGTGCCAGCAGCCAAGGGTATCCCTACTTACTCGATACGCAGTATTTT

CDR3 length: 15
D gene: -
clone size: -
V gene: TRBV18
J gene: TRBJ1-4
CDR3 protein: CASSQGTPFNEKLFF
CDR3 DNA: TGTGCCAGCTCACAGGGTACACCTTTTAATGAAAAACTGTTTTTT

CDR3 length: 15
D gene: TRBD1
clone size: -
V gene: TRBV5-4
J gene: TRBJ2-5
CDR3 protein: CASSTPQGGVETQYF
CDR3 DNA: TGTGCCAGCAGCACCCCACAGGGGGGAGTCGAGACCCAGTACTTC

CDR3 length: 15
D gene: -
clone size: -
V gene: TRBV7-8
J gene: TRBJ1-1
CDR3 protein: CASSSTYQGNTEAFF
CDR3 DNA: TGTGCCAGCAGCTCTACGTACCAGGGGAACACTGAAGCTTTCTTT

CDR3 length: 16
D gene: -
clone size: -
V gene: TRBV19
J gene: TRBJ2-1
CDR3 protein: CASSIVLVGGYNEQFF
CDR3 DNA: TGTGCCAGTAGTATTGTTTTGGTGGGAGGATACAATGAGCAGTTCTTC

CDR3 length: 18
D gene: TRBD1
clone size: -
V gene: TRBV18
J gene: TRBJ1-1
CDR3 protein: CASSPLRPSGQGAPEAFF
CDR3 DNA: TGTGCCAGCTCACCACTTCGGCCTTCAGGACAGGGGGCCCCTGAAGCTTTCTTT

CDR3 length: 14
D gene: TRBD1
clone size: once
V gene: TRBV9
J gene: TRBJ1-2
CDR3 protein: CASSPGGGNYGYTF
CDR3 DNA: TGTGCCAGCAGCCCAGGGGGTGGTAACTATGGCTACACCTTC

CDR3 length: 13
D gene: TRBD1
clone size: -
V gene: TRBV29-1
J gene: TRBJ1-1
CDR3 protein: CSVDRVGNTEAFF
CDR3 DNA: TGCAGCGTGGACAGGGTGGGAAACACTGAAGCTTTCTTT

CDR3 length: 13
D gene: TRBD1
clone size: -
V gene: TRBV2
J gene: TRBJ1-2
CDR3 protein: CASSTTGIYGYTF
CDR3 DNA: TGTGCCAGCTCCACGACAGGGATCTATGGCTACACCTTC

CDR3 length: 14
D gene: -
clone size: -
V gene: TRBV19
J gene: TRBJ1-2
CDR3 protein: CASSSGQGIYGYTF
CDR3 DNA: TGTGCCAGTAGTTCGGGGCAGGGCATCTATGGCTACACCTTC

CDR3 length: 14
D gene: -
clone size: -
V gene: TRBV7-9
J gene: TRBJ2-7
CDR3 protein: CASSLVRGLGEQYF
CDR3 DNA: TGTGCCAGCAGCTTAGTCCGGGGTTTGGGAGAGCAGTACTTC

CDR3 length: 12
D gene: -
clone size: -
V gene: TRBV6-6
J gene: TRBJ1-2
CDR3 protein: CASSSQRNGYTF
CDR3 DNA: TGTGCCAGCAGCTCTCAGAGAAACGGCTACACCTTC

CDR3 length: 10
D gene: -
clone size: -
V gene: TRBV28
J gene: TRBJ2-5
CDR3 protein: CASNGETQYF
CDR3 DNA: TGTGCCAGCAACGGAGAGACCCAGTACTTC

CDR3 length: 14
D gene: -
clone size: -
V gene: TRBV18
J gene: TRBJ1-1
CDR3 protein: CASSLQEGRTEAFF
CDR3 DNA: TGTGCCAGCTCACTTCAGGAGGGGCGGACTGAAGCTTTCTTT

CDR3 length: 14
D gene: -
clone size: -
V gene: TRBV18
J gene: TRBJ2-3
CDR3 protein: CASGPSSSTDTQYF
CDR3 DNA: TGTGCCAGTGGGCCCTCCTCTAGCACAGATACGCAGTATTTT

CDR3 length: 16
D gene: -
clone size: -
V gene: TRBV13
J gene: TRBJ2-3
CDR3 protein: CASSQGWGRSTDTQYF
CDR3 DNA: TGTGCCAGCAGCCAGGGGTGGGGCCGTAGCACAGATACGCAGTATTTT